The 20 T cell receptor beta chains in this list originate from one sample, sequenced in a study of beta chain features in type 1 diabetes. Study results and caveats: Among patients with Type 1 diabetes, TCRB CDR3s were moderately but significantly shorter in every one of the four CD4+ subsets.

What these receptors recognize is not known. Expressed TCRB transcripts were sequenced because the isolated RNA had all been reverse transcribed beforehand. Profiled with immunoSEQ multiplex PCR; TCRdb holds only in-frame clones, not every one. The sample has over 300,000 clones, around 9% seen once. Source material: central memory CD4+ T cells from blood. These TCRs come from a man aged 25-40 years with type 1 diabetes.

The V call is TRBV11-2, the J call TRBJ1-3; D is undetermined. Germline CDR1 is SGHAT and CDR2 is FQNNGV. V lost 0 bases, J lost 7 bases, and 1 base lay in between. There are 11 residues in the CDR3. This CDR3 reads CASSLENTIYF. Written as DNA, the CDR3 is TGTGCCAGCAGCTTAGAGAACACCATATATTTT.

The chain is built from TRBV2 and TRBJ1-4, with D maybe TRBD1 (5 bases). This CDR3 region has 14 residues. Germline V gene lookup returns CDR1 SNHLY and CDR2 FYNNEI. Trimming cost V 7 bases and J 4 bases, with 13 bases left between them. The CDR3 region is CASTLDMYNEKLFF. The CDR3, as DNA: TGTGCCAGCACTTTGGACATGTATAATGAAAAACTGTTTTTT.

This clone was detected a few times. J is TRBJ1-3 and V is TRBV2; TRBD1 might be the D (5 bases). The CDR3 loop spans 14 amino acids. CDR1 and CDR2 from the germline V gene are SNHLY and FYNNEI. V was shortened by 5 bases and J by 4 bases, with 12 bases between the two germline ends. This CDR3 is CASSSDKLGNTIYF. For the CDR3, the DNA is TGTGCCAGCAGTTCGGACAAGCTCGGAAACACCATATATTTT.

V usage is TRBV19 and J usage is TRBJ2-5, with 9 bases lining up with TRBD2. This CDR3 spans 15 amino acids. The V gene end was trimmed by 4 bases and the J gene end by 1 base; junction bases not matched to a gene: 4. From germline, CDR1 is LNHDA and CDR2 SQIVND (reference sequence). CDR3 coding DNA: TGTGCCAGTAGTAAAGAGCGGGGGGTCCAAGAGACCCAGTACTTC. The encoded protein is CASSKERGVQETQYF.

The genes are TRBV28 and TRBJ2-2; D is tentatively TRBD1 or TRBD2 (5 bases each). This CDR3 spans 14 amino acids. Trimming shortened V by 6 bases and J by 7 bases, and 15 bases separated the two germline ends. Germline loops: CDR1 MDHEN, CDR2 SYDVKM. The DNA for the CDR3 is TGTGCCAGCAGGACGGGACGGGCTGGCGGGGAGCTGTTTTTT. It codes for CASRTGRAGGELFF.

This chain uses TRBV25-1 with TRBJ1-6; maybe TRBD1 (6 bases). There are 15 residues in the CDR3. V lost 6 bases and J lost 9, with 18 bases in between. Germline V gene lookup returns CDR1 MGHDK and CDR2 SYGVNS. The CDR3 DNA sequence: TGTGCCAGCAGCCGGGACAACCCCAGTGGTTCACCCCTCCACTTT. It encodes CASSRDNPSGSPLHF. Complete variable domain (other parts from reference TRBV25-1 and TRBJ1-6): EADIYQTPRYLVIGTGKKITLECSQTMGHDKMYWYQQDPGMELHLIHYSYGVNSTEKGDLSSESTVSRIRTEHFPLTLESARPSHTSQYLCASSRDNPSGSPLHFGNGTRLTVT.

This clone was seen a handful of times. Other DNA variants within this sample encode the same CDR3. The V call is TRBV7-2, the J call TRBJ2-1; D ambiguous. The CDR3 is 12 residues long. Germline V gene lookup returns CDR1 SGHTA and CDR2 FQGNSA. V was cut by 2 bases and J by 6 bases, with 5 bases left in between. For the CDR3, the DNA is TGTGCCAGCAGCTTAACGGGCAATGAGCAGTTCTTC. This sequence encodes CASSLTGNEQFF.

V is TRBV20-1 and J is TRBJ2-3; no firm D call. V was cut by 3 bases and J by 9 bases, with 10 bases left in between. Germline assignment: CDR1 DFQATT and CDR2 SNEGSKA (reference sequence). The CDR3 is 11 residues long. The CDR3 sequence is CSASVSGTQYF. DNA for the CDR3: TGCAGTGCTAGCGTCTCCGGGACGCAGTATTTT.

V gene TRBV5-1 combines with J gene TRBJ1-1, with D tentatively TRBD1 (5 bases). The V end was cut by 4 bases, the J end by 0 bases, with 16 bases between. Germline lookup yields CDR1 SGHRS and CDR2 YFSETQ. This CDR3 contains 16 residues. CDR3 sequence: CASSTNQGSMNTEAFF. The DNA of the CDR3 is TGCGCCAGCAGCACGAACCAGGGCAGTATGAACACTGAAGCTTTCTTT. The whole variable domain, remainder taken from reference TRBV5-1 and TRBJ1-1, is KAGVTQTPRYLIKTRGQQVTLSCSPISGHRSVSWYQQTPGQGLQFLFEYFSETQRNKGNFPGRFSGRQFSNSRSEMNVSTLELGDSALYLCASSTNQGSMNTEAFFGQGTRLTVV.

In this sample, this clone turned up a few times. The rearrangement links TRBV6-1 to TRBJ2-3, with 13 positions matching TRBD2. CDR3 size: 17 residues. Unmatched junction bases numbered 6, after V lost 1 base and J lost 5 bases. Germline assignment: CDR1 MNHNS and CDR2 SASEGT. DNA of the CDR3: TGTGCCAGCAGTGAAGAACTAGCGGGGGGGCCAGGAGATACGCAGTATTTT. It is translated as CASSEELAGGPGDTQYF.

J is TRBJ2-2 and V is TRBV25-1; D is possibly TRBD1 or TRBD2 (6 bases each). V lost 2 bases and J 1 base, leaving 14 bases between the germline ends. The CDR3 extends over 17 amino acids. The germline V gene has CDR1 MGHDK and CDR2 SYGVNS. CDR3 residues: CASSEEAQGGNTGELFF. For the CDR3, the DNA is TGTGCCAGCAGTGAAGAGGCACAGGGAGGGAACACCGGGGAGCTGTTTTTT.

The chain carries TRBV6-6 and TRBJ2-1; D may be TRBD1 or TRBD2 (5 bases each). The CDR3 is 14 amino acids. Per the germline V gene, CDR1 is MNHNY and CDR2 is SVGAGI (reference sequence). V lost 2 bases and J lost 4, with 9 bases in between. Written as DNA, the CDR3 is TGTGCCAGCAGTTACCTGGGGGATTACAATGAGCAGTTCTTC. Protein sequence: CASSYLGDYNEQFF.

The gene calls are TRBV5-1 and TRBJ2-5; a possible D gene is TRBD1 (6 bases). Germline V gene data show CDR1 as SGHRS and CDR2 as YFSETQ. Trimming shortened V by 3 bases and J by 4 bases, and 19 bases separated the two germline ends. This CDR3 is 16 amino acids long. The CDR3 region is CASSSPQGNVRETQYF. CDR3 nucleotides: TGCGCCAGCAGCTCACCCCAGGGGAACGTGAGAGAGACCCAGTACTTC. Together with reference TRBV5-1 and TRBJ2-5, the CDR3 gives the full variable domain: KAGVTQTPRYLIKTRGQQVTLSCSPISGHRSVSWYQQTPGQGLQFLFEYFSETQRNKGNFPGRFSGRQFSNSRSEMNVSTLELGDSALYLCASSSPQGNVRETQYFGPGTRLLVL.

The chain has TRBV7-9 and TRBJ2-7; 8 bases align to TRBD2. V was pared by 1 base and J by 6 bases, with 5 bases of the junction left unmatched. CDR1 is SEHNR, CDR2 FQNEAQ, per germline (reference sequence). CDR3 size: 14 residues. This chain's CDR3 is CASSLERGPLEQYF. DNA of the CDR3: TGTGCCAGCAGCTTAGAGCGGGGGCCTCTCGAGCAGTACTTC. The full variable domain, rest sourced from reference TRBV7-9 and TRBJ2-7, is DTGVSQNPRHKITKRGQNVTFRCDPISEHNRLYWYRQTLGQGPEFLTYFQNEAQLEKSRLLSDRFSAERPKGSFSTLEIQRTEQGDSAMYLCASSLERGPLEQYFGPGTRLTVT.

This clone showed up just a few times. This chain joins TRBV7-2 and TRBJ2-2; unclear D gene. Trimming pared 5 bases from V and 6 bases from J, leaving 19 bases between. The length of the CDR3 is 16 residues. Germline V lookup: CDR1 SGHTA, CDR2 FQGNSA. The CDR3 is CASSIRSPPSAGELFF. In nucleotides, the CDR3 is TGTGCCAGCAGCATACGTAGCCCGCCCAGCGCCGGGGAGCTGTTTTTT.

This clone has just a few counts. The CDR3, as DNA: TGTGCCAGCAGCTTCGAGGGAACTCAGCCCCAGCATTTT. It specifies CASSFEGTQPQHF. The chain combines TRBV7-2 with TRBJ1-5; no firm D call. The CDR3 runs 13 residues. Germline V CDR1 and CDR2: SGHTA, FQGNSA. Trimming left V 3 bases short and J 6 bases short, with 9 bases between.

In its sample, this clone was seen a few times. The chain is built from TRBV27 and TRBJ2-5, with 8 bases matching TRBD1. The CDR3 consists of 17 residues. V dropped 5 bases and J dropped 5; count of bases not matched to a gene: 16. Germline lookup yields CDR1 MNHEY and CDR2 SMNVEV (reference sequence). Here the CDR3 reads CASSERGAGGAGETQYF. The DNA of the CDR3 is TGTGCCAGCAGTGAGAGGGGCGCAGGGGGCGCTGGGGAGACCCAGTACTTC.

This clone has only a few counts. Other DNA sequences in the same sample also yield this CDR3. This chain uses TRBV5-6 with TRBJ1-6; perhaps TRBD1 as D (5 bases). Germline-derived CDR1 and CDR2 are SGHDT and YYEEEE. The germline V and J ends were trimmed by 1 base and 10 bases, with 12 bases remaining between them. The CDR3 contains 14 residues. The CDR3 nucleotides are TGTGCCAGCAGCTTGTCCGGGGGATACTCACCCCTCCACTTT. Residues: CASSLSGGYSPLHF. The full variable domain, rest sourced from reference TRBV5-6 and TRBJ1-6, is DAGVTQSPTHLIKTRGQQVTLRCSPKSGHDTVSWYQQALGQGPQFIFQYYEEEERQRGNFPDRFSGHQFPNYSSELNVNALLLGDSALYLCASSLSGGYSPLHFGNGTRLTVT.

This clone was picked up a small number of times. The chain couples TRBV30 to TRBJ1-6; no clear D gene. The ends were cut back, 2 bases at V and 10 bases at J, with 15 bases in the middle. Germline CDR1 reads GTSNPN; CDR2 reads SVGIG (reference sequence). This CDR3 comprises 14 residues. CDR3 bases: TGTGCCTGGAGTTCCGGAGGCCTTATCTCACCCCTCCACTTT. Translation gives CAWSSGGLISPLHF.

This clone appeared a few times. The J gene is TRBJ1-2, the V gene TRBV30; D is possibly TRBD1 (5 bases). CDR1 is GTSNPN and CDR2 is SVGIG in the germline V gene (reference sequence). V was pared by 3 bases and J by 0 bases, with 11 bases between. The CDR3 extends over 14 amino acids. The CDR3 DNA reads TGTGCCTGGAGAGGTGGGGCAGCTAACTATGGCTACACCTTC. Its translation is CAWRGGAANYGYTF.